This T cell receptor (beta chain) comes out of a study of blood T cells in healthy people across ages. Findings and caveats of the study: A greater number of naive CD4+ cells and higher diversity distinguished long-lived donors from aged donors.

A J-beta primer mix and a sample-barcoded 5' primer were used in a second PCR of roughly 6 to 12 cycles. TCRdb independently ran MiXCR on the 5' RACE reads; one entry per CDR3 protein. This table has roughly 500,000 distinct CDR3 sequences, 20% to 30% appearing once. On this clonotype: Its antigen is still unknown.

V dropped 2 bases and J dropped 1 base, with 16 bases sitting between them. The CDR3 length is 17 residues. Germline assignment: CDR1 MNHEY and CDR2 SVGEGT. These sequences were also reported in another study, on T cells of mothers and their children.

This clonotype was obtained from a boy aged 10-17 years in good health. The chain links TRBV6-2 or TRBV6-3 to TRBJ2-3; tentatively, D is TRBD1 (6 bases). The specimen sequenced was blood. The CDR3 region is CASSYRLRKGGTDTQYF. CDR3 nucleotides: TGTGCCAGCAGTTACCGGCTGAGAAAGGGGGGCACAGATACGCAGTATTTT.